This T cell receptor (beta chain) was documented in a study of blood T cell repertoires in COVID-19. This table comes from immunoSEQ multiplex PCR, and its TCRdb copy is limited to in-frame clones, with some not included. This table holds about 220,000 clones, about four fifths found once. Living in under 30 US areas, the participants were between about 18 and 100 years of age. This TCR came from a woman between 50 and 59 years old who had been exposed to COVID-19. Sample: PBMCs or T cells enriched from blood (not recorded which).

The chain's CDR3 is CASRGGTGFGPLHF. The CDR3 region has the DNA TGTGCCAGCAGAGGGGGGACAGGTTTTGGTCCCCTCCACTTT. The chain combines TRBV28 with TRBJ1-6; TRBD1 agrees at 8 bases. J gave up 13 bases and V 6 bases, and 11 bases lay outside the gene matches. This CDR3 has 14 amino acids. Germline V gene sequence: CDR1 MDHEN, CDR2 SYDVKM.